What follows describes a single T cell receptor (beta chain). Its matching antigen is unknown. The germline gives CDR1 MNHNY, CDR2 SVGAGI (reference sequence). Germline trimming cut 6 bases from V and 1 base from J; bases unmatched to any gene: 6. CDR3 size: 15 residues. Patients all relapsed after autologous stem cell transplantation, and there was variation in brentuximab vedotin exposure. This table comes from immunoSEQ multiplex PCR, and its TCRdb copy is limited to in-frame clones, with some not included. This table has around 15,000 clones, roughly 84% appearing once. The data are from a study of PD-1 blockade in classical Hodgkin lymphoma. Study information: Patients were treated with nivolumab at 3 mg/kg, and this was given intravenously every 2 weeks.

Whole-study findings and limits: Baseline diversity resembling that of newly diagnosed patients was seen in complete responders. Patients starting nivolumab under 1 year after ASCT were excluded. Reported baseline diversity: healthy donors highest, relapsed/refractory patients lowest.

This receptor was obtained from a human donor with classical Hodgkin lymphoma. Specimen: peripheral blood mononuclear cells (PBMCs), collected before the second cycle of nivolumab. V and J are TRBV6-6 and TRBJ2-7, with 10 nucleotides matching TRBD2. This CDR3 reads CASRNSSGSSYEQYF. CDR3 in DNA: TGTGCCAGCAGGAATTCTAGCGGGAGTTCCTACGAGCAGTACTTC.